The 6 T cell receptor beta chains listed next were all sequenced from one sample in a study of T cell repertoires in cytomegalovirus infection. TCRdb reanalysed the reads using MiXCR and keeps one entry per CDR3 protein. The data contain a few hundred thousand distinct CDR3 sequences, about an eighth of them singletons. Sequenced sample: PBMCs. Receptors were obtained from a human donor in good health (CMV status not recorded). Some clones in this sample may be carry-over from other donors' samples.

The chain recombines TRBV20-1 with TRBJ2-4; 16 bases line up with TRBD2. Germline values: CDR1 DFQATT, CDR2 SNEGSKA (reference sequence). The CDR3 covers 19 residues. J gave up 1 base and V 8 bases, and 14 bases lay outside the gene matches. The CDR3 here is CSSMRPGLAGGGAKNIQYF. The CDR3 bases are TGCAGTTCTATGAGGCCGGGACTAGCGGGGGGGGGGGCCAAAAACATTCAGTACTTC.

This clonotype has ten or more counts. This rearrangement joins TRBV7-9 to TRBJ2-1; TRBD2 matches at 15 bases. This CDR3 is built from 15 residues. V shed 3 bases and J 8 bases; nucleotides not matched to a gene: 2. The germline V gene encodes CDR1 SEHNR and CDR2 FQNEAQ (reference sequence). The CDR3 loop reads CASSFGLAGGHEQFF. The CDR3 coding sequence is TGTGCCAGCAGCTTCGGACTAGCGGGAGGGCATGAGCAGTTCTTC. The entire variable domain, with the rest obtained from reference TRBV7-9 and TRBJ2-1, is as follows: DTGVSQNPRHKITKRGQNVTFRCDPISEHNRLYWYRQTLGQGPEFLTYFQNEAQLEKSRLLSDRFSAERPKGSFSTLEIQRTEQGDSAMYLCASSFGLAGGHEQFFGPGTRLTVL.

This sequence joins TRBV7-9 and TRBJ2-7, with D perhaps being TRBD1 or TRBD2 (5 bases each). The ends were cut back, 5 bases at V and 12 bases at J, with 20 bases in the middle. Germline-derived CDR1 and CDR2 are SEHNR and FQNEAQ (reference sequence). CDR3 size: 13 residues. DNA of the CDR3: TGTGCCAGCAGCGCTACCGGGACCCTGGGCTGGTACTTC. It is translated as CASSATGTLGWYF.

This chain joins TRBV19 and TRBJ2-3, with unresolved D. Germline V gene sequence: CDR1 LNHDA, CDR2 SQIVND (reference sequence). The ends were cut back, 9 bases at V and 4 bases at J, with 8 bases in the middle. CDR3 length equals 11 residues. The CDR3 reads CASTTADTQYF. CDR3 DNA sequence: TGTGCCAGCACGACGGCAGATACGCAGTATTTT.

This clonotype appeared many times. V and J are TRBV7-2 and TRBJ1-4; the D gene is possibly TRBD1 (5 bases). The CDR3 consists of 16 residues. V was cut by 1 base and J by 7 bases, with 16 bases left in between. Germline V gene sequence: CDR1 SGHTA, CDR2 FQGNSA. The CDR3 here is CASSLVARGVGEKLFF. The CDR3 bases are TGTGCCAGCAGCTTAGTCGCAAGGGGTGTCGGTGAAAAACTGTTTTTT.

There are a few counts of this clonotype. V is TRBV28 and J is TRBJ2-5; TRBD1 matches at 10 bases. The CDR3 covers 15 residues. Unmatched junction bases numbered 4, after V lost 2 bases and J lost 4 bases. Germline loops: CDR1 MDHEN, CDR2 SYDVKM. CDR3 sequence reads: CASSLPGQGGETQYF. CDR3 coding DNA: TGTGCCAGCAGTTTACCCGGACAGGGGGGAGAGACCCAGTACTTC.